The 18 T cell receptor beta chains below come from one sample, sequenced in a study of a mutant IDH1 vaccine in newly diagnosed glioma. Clones were read by immunoSEQ multiplex PCR, and TCRdb kept only the in-frame ones, dropping some. The data show roughly 44,000 clones, about four fifths seen once. Which antigens these TCRs recognize remains unknown. Time point here: week 35, safety follow-up. In the vaccine, a single dose held 300 ug of the mutant IDH1 20-mer peptide, along with topical imiquimod. The sample here was PBMCs, taken from a glioma patient whose treatment included an IDH1 peptide vaccine. These receptors originate from a woman between 40 and 50 years old with glioma. Some clones in this sample may be carry-over from other donors' samples.

The chain recombines TRBV19 with TRBJ2-5, with D hard to call. Trimming took off 3 bases at V and 4 bases at J, with 21 bases between the two ends. CDR3 length: 17 residues. Germline V gene lookup returns CDR1 LNHDA and CDR2 SQIVND (reference sequence). The CDR3 protein is CASSIFQERLTRETQYF. The DNA for the CDR3 is TGTGCCAGTAGTATTTTTCAGGAGCGACTTACGCGAGAGACCCAGTACTTC. Supplemented by reference TRBV19 and TRBJ2-5, the full variable domain reads DGGITQSPKYLFRKEGQNVTLSCEQNLNHDAMYWYRQDPGQGLRLIYYSQIVNDFQKGDIAEGYSVSREKKESFPLTVTSAQKNPTAFYLCASSIFQERLTRETQYFGPGTRLLVL.

This chain joins TRBV19 and TRBJ1-5; D remains unclear. Per germline, CDR1 LNHDA and CDR2 SQIVND (reference sequence). The CDR3 is 15 residues long. Trimming removed 5 bases at V and 7 bases at J, with 18 bases between. In nucleotides, the CDR3 is TGTGCCAGTAGTGTCCAGACCAAACCGGGACAGCCCCAGCATTTT. Its protein product is CASSVQTKPGQPQHF.

The chain employs TRBV21-1 and TRBJ2-7; TRBD2, as called in the table, went unchecked against the DNA. TRBV21-1 is noted as a pseudogene. CDR3 length: 15 amino acids. DNA of the CDR3: TGTGCCAGCCCTAAAACTAGACAAGAGGGCTACGAGCAGTACTTC. Translation: CASPKTRQEGYEQYF.

The V call is TRBV4-3, the J call TRBJ1-6, with D hard to call. CDR1 is LGHNA, CDR2 YSLEER, per germline. The CDR3 sequence is 15 residues long. V lost 0 bases and J lost 7, with 10 bases in between. In nucleotides, the CDR3 is TGCGCCAGCAGCCAAGATATGGGAATCAATTCACCCCTCCACTTT. Translation: CASSQDMGINSPLHF.

This clone turned up a few times. This chain links TRBV5-5 with TRBJ1-5; a possible D gene is TRBD1 (5 bases). The V end was cut by 1 base, the J end by 5 bases, with 10 bases between. This CDR3 is built from 14 residues. Germline V gene lookup returns CDR1 SGHKS and CDR2 YYEKEE (reference sequence). In nucleotides, the CDR3 is TGTGCCAGCAGCTTGTTCGGGGCGGATCAGCCCCAGCATTTT. Its translation is CASSLFGADQPQHF.

The V and J genes are TRBV27 and TRBJ2-7, with D perhaps TRBD2 (5 bases). The CDR3 length is 15 residues. CDR1 and CDR2 (germline): MNHEY, SMNVEV (reference sequence). V gave up 6 bases and J gave up 0 bases, with 15 bases separating them. In nucleotides, the CDR3 is TGTGCCAGCAGCCCCCGGACTTCCAGCTCCTACGAGCAGTACTTC. Its translation: CASSPRTSSSYEQYF.

CDR3 residues: CASSPSGTGYTEAFF. The CDR3 DNA sequence: TGTGCCAGTAGTCCCTCCGGGACAGGGTATACTGAAGCTTTCTTT. The chain joins TRBV19 to TRBJ1-1, with 9 bases aligning to TRBD1. Unmatched junction bases numbered 9, after V lost 5 bases and J lost 5 bases. The CDR3 has 15 amino acids. Germline V gene lookup returns CDR1 LNHDA and CDR2 SQIVND (reference sequence).

The chain uses TRBV7-9 and TRBJ1-4; D call uncertain. V lost 3 bases to trimming and J lost 6 bases, with 11 bases between them. CDR1 is SEHNR, CDR2 FQNEAQ, per germline (reference sequence). CDR3 length: 14 amino acids. The CDR3 DNA reads as TGTGCCAGCAGCTTTAATATGCGGGATGAAAAACTGTTTTTT. Translating it yields CASSFNMRDEKLFF.

The chain employs TRBV11-2 and TRBJ2-7; 8 nucleotides agree with TRBD2. Germline CDR1 reads SGHAT; CDR2 reads FQNNGV. J was trimmed by 0 bases and V by 1 base; bases with no gene match: 5. This CDR3 is 16 amino acids long. The CDR3 region is CASSLVVAGPSYEQYF. CDR3 in DNA: TGTGCCAGCAGCTTAGTCGTAGCGGGGCCCTCCTACGAGCAGTACTTC.

The chain joins TRBV7-9 to TRBJ2-5, with D possibly matching TRBD1 (5 bases). The CDR3 sequence is 16 residues long. The germline CDR1 and CDR2 sequences are SEHNR and FQNEAQ (reference sequence). V lost 3 bases and J 4 bases, leaving 18 bases between the germline ends. CDR3 loop: CASSLTLGVRRETQYF. The CDR3, as DNA: TGTGCCAGCAGCTTGACCTTAGGGGTGAGACGAGAGACCCAGTACTTC.

CDR3 region: CASSPPLAGELFF. The DNA of the CDR3 is TGTGCCAGCAGCCCCCCCTTGGCCGGGGAGCTGTTTTTT. The rearrangement uses TRBV7-2 and TRBJ2-2; no definite D call. Germline assignment: CDR1 SGHTA and CDR2 FQGNSA. The CDR3 extends over 13 amino acids. The V end lost 5 bases, the J end lost 6 bases, and 10 bases lay between the germline ends.

The genes are TRBV5-8 and TRBJ1-1; D possibly corresponds to TRBD1 (5 bases). Trimming stripped 1 base from V and 0 bases from J, with 16 bases between. The CDR3 spans 17 residues. Germline V gene lookup returns CDR1 SGHTS and CDR2 YDEGEE. The CDR3 bases are TGTGCCAGCAGCTTGACGGAAGGGGTCCTAATGAACACTGAAGCTTTCTTT. Protein product: CASSLTEGVLMNTEAFF.

This clone appeared once. CDR3 amino acids: CASSSTQTGAAYEQYF. The CDR3 nucleotides read TGTGCCAGCAGCTCAACTCAGACAGGGGCGGCCTACGAGCAGTACTTC. V usage is TRBV7-9 and J usage is TRBJ2-7; TRBD1 agrees at 8 bases. V was pared by 4 bases and J by 2 bases, with 10 bases of the junction left unmatched. This CDR3 is built from 16 residues. Germline V gene lookup returns CDR1 SEHNR and CDR2 FQNEAQ (reference sequence). The full variable domain, with the rest looked up from reference TRBV7-9 and TRBJ2-7, is DTGVSQNPRHKITKRGQNVTFRCDPISEHNRLYWYRQTLGQGPEFLTYFQNEAQLEKSRLLSDRFSAERPKGSFSTLEIQRTEQGDSAMYLCASSSTQTGAAYEQYFGPGTRLTVT.

The table lists this clone with a count of one. The chain combines TRBV28 with TRBJ2-4; TRBD1 or TRBD2 may be the D gene (5 bases each). V lost 6 bases and J lost 7, with 16 bases in between. Germline loops: CDR1 MDHEN, CDR2 SYDVKM. The CDR3 sequence is 14 residues long. The chain's CDR3 is CASRTDYQRNIQYF. The CDR3 coding sequence is TGTGCCAGCAGGACAGACTACCAAAGGAACATTCAGTACTTC.

This chain uses TRBV5-4 with TRBJ2-5, with D unclear. This CDR3 has 15 amino acids. CDR1 and CDR2 from the germline V gene are SGHNT and YYREEE (reference sequence). V gave up 6 bases and J gave up 4 bases, with 19 bases separating them. The CDR3: CASTPPGGLGETQYF. The CDR3 coding sequence is TGTGCCAGCACCCCGCCCGGTGGGCTGGGAGAGACCCAGTACTTC.

The chain recombines TRBV19 with TRBJ2-7; 9 bases agree with TRBD2. The ends lost 4 bases at V and 6 bases at J; junction bases unmatched: 4. Germline V gene lookup returns CDR1 LNHDA and CDR2 SQIVND (reference sequence). The CDR3 covers 13 residues. The CDR3 nucleotides are TGTGCCAGTAGTACGGGGACTAGCAGCGAGCAGTACTTC. Translated, it gives CASSTGTSSEQYF.

The genes are TRBV25-1 and TRBJ1-2; D is uncertain. CDR3 length equals 13 residues. V was cut by 6 bases and J by 1 base, with 9 bases left in between. CDR1 and CDR2 (germline): MGHDK, SYGVNS. The CDR3 protein is CASSLGVNYGYTF. In nucleotides, the CDR3 is TGTGCCAGCAGCCTTGGGGTTAACTATGGCTACACCTTC.

This clone was seen only once. The chain joins TRBV6-1 to TRBJ2-1; possibly TRBD1 for D (5 bases). This CDR3 comprises 13 residues. V lost 2 bases, J lost 3 bases, and 5 bases lay in between. Germline assignment: CDR1 MNHNS and CDR2 SASEGT. CDR3 region: CASSEQGYNEQFF. The CDR3 DNA is TGTGCCAGCAGTGAACAGGGCTACAATGAGCAGTTCTTC.